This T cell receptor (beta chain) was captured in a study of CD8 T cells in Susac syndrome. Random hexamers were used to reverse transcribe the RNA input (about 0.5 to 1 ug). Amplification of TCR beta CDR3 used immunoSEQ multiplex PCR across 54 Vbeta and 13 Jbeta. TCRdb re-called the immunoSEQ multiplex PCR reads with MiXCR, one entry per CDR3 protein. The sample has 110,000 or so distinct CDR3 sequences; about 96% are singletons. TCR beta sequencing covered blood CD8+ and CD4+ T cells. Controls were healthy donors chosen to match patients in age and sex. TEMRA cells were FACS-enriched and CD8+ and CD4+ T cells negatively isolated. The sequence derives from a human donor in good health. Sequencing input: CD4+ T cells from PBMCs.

This CDR3 is CASSPGLGGEIKFF. The CDR3 region has the DNA TGTGCCAGCTCACCGGGCCTTGGGGGGGAAATCAAGTTCTTC. The chain has TRBV18 and TRBJ2-1; TRBD2 agrees at 7 bases. The germline V gene encodes CDR1 KGHSH and CDR2 LQKENI. The CDR3 consists of 14 residues. V was pared by 3 bases and J by 14 bases, with 13 bases of the junction left unmatched.